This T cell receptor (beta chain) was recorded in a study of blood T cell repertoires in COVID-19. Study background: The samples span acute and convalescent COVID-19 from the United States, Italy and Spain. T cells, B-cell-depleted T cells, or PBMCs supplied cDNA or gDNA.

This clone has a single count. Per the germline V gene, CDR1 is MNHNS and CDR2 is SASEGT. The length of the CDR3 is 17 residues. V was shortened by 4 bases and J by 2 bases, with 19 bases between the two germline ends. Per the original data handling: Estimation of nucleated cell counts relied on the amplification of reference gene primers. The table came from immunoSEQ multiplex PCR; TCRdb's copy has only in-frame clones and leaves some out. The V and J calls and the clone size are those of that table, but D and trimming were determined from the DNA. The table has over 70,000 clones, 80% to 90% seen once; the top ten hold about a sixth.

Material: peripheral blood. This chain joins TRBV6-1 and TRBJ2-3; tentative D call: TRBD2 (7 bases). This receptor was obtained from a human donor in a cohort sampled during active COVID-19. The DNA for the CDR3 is TGTGCCAGCAGTGTTTGGGGGCCAAGCGGGACCACAGATACGCAGTATTTT. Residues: CASSVWGPSGTTDTQYF.